The entry below gives a single T cell receptor beta chain sequence along with its context. As yet, its antigen is unknown. This sample was taken from a study of T cell repertoires in ileal Crohn's disease. Study-wide background: Thiopurines (around eleven) or anti-TNF agents (more than 17) were given postoperatively to about half. Whole-study findings and limits: All patients with clonality above 26.8% had endoscopic recurrence. Active smokers at surgery had more clonal expansions than non-smokers. Compared with CD4 T cells, sorted CD8 cells carried more expanded clones.

Sequenced by immunoSEQ multiplex PCR; TCRdb stores in-frame clones only, minus some. The table has more than 11,000 clones, 78% seen once. Sequenced input: ileal tissue. This clonotype originated in an adult with Crohn's disease.

The chain's CDR3 is CASSTYPGQGVETQYF. The CDR3 coding sequence is TGTGCCAGCAGCACATACCCGGGACAGGGCGTAGAGACCCAGTACTTC. V and J are TRBV7-2 and TRBJ2-5; 9 nucleotides line up with TRBD1. CDR1 and CDR2 from the germline V gene are SGHTA and FQGNSA. This CDR3 is 16 amino acids long. Trimming at V came to 5 bases and at J to 4 bases, leaving 11 bases not matched to a gene.